This T cell receptor beta chain was recorded in a study of T cells in Graves' hyperthyroidism and ophthalmopathy. Study-level information: Before any treatment, at initial diagnosis, peripheral blood was collected.

Newly diagnosed patients aged 18 to 65 had hyperthyroidism of under 2 months' duration. There are many counts of this clonotype. Its specificity is not known. Points from the study as a whole: Ophthalmopathy stood apart from stable hyperthyroidism in a 13 V-J model. Blood also held most thyroid clonotypes expanded beyond 0.001.

It was RNA transcripts that yielded the amplified TCR beta CDR3 regions. First-round RT-PCR with HTBI primers amplified the TCR CDR3 region. MiXCR, run by TCRdb on the multiplex PCR reads, gives a single entry per CDR3 protein. Of 340,000 or so distinct CDR3 sequences in the sample, about 21% were seen once. This CDR3 has 14 amino acids. V gave up 7 bases and J gave up 2 bases, with 14 bases separating them. CDR1 and CDR2 from the germline V gene are SNHLY and FYNNEI. Sequencing used blood. The chain employs TRBV2 and TRBJ2-5; D is possibly TRBD2 (6 bases). This clonotype originated in a woman aged 45-65 years with Graves' hyperthyroidism. The CDR3 DNA reads as TGTGCCAGCAATCGGGACTTATGGCAAGAGACCCAGTACTTC. Translated: CASNRDLWQETQYF. Supplemented by reference TRBV2 and TRBJ2-5, the full variable domain reads EPEVTQTPSHQVTQMGQEVILRCVPISNHLYFYWYRQILGQKVEFLVSFYNNEISEKSEIFDDQFSVERPDGSNFTLKIRSTKLEDSAMYFCASNRDLWQETQYFGPGTRLLVL.